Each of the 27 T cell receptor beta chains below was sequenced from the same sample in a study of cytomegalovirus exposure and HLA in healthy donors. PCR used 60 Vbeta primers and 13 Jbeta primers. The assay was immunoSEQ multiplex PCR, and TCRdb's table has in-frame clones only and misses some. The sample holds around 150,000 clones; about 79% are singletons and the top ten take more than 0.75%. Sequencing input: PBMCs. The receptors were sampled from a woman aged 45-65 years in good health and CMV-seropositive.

The CDR3 nucleotides read TGCGCCAGCAGCAGGACCGGGACAGCTTCCTACAATGAGCAGTTCTTC. Amino acid sequence: CASSRTGTASYNEQFF. The chain has TRBV5-1 and TRBJ2-1; 7 nucleotides align to TRBD1. Germline V gene sequence: CDR1 SGHRS, CDR2 YFSETQ. This CDR3 is 16 amino acids long. V was clipped by 4 bases and J by 1 base; unmatched bases: 8.

The CDR3 DNA sequence: TGTGCCAGCAGGATAACAGGGGGAACTGAAGCTTTCTTT. This sequence encodes CASRITGGTEAFF. The chain employs TRBV6-5 and TRBJ1-1; 8 bases agree with TRBD1. CDR3 length: 13 residues. Losses at the gene ends were 6 bases for V and 5 bases for J; bases not matched to a gene: 5. Germline lookup yields CDR1 MNHEY and CDR2 SVGAGI.

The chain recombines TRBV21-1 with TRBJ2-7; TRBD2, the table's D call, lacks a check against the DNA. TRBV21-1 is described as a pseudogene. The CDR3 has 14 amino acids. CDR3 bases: TGTGCCAGCAGCAAATTGGGACTGTCCTACGAGCAGTACTTC. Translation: CASSKLGLSYEQYF.

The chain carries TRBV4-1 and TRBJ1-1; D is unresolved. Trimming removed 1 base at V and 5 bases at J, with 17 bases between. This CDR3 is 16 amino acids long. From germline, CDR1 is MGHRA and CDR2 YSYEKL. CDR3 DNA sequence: TGCGCCAGCAGCCAAGGCGTAATCGGTAGTAGAACTGAAGCTTTCTTT. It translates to CASSQGVIGSRTEAFF.

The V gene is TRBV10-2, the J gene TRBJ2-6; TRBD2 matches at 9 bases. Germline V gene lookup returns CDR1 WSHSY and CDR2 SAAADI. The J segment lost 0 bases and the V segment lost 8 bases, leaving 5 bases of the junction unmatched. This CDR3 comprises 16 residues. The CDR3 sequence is CASYGGRASGANVLTF. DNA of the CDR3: TGCGCCAGCTATGGCGGGAGGGCCTCTGGGGCCAACGTCCTGACTTTC.

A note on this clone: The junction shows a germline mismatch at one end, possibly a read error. The CDR3 protein is CASSETASGSYSDF. The CDR3 region has the DNA TGTGCCAGCAGTGAAACGGCTAGCGGGAGTTACTCGGACTTC. The chain has TRBV6-1 and TRBJ2-5; 10 bases agree with TRBD2. The CDR3 covers 14 residues. The germline CDR1 and CDR2 sequences are MNHNS and SASEGT.

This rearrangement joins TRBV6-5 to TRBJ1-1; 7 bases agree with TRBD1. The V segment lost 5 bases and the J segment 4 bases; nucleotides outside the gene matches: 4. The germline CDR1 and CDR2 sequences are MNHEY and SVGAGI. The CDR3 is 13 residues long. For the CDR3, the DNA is TGTGCCAGCAGTGGACGACAGGGCACTGAAGCTTTCTTT. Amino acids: CASSGRQGTEAFF.

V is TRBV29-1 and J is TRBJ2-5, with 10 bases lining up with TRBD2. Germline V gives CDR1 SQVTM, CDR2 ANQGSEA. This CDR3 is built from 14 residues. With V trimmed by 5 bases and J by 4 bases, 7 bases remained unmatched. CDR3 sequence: CSVLASGRGETQYF. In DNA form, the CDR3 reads TGCAGCGTTTTGGCTAGCGGGAGAGGAGAGACCCAGTACTTC.

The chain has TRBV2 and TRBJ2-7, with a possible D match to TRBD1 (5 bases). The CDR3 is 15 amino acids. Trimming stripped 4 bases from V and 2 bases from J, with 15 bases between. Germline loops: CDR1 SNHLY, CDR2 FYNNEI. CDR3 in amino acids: CASSADVSGTYEQYF. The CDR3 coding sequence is TGTGCCAGCAGTGCGGATGTGTCAGGGACCTACGAGCAGTACTTC. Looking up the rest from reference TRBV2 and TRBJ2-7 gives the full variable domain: EPEVTQTPSHQVTQMGQEVILRCVPISNHLYFYWYRQILGQKVEFLVSFYNNEISEKSEIFDDQFSVERPDGSNFTLKIRSTKLEDSAMYFCASSADVSGTYEQYFGPGTRLTVT.

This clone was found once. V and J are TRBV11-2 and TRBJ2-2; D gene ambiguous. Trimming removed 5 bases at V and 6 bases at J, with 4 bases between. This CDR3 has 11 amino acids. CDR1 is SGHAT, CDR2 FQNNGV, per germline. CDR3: CASSPPGELFF. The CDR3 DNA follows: TGTGCCAGCAGCCCTCCCGGGGAGCTGTTTTTT.

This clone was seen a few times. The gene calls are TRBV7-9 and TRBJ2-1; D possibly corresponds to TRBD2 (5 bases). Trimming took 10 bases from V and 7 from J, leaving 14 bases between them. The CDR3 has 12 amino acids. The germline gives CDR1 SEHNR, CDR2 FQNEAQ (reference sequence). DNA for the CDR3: TGTGCCACACATAGCGTGGCTAATGAGCAGTTCTTC. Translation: CATHSVANEQFF.

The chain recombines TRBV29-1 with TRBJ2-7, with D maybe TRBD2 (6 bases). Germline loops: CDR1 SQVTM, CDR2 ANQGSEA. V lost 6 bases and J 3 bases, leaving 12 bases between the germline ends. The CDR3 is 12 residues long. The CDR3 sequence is CSVAGRRYEQYF. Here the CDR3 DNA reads TGCAGCGTCGCGGGACGGCGCTACGAGCAGTACTTC.

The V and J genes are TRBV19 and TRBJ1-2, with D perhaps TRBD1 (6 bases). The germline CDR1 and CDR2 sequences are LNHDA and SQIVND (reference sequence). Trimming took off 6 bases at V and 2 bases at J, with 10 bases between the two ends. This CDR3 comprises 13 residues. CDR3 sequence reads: CASSPDSNYGYTF. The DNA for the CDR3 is TGTGCCAGTAGCCCGGACAGCAACTATGGCTACACCTTC.

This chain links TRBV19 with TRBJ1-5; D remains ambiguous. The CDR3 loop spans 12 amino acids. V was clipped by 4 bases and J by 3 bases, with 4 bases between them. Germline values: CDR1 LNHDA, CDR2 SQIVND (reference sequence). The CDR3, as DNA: TGTGCCAGTAGTACTTACAATCAGCCCCAGCATTTT. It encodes CASSTYNQPQHF.

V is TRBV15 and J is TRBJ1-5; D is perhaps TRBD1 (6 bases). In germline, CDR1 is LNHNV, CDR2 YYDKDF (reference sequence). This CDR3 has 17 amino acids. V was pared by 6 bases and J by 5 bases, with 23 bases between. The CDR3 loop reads CATSAVLGGLHYQPQHF. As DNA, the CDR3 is TGTGCCACCAGTGCCGTATTGGGGGGGCTACACTATCAGCCCCAGCATTTT.

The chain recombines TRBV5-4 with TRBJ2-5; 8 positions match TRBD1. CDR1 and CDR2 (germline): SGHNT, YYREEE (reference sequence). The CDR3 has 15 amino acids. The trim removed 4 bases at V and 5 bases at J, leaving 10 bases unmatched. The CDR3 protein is CASSHGRTGRETQYF. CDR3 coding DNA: TGTGCCAGCAGCCACGGACGGACAGGGCGGGAGACCCAGTACTTC. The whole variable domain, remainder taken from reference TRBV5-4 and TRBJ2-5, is ETGVTQSPTHLIKTRGQQVTLRCSSQSGHNTVSWYQQALGQGPQFIFQYYREEENGRGNFPPRFSGLQFPNYSSELNVNALELDDSALYLCASSHGRTGRETQYFGPGTRLLVL.

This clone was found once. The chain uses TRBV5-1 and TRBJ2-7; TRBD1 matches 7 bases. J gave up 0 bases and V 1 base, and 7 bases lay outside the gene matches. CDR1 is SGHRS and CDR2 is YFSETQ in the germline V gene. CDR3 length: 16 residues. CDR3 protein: CASSLLWGTVSYEQYF. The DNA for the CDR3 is TGCGCCAGCAGCTTGTTGTGGGGGACAGTCTCCTACGAGCAGTACTTC.

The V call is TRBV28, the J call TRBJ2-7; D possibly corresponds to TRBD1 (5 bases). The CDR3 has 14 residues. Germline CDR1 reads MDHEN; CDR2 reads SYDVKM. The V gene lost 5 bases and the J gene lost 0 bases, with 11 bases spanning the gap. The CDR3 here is CASSTPDTSYEQYF. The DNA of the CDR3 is TGTGCCAGCAGTACCCCGGACACCTCCTACGAGCAGTACTTC.

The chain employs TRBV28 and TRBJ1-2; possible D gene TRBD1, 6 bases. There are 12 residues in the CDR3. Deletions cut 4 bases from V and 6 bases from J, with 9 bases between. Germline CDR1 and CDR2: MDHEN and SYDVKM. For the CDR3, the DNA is TGTGCCAGCAGTTCAGGGGTGGATGGCTACACCTTC. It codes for CASSSGVDGYTF.

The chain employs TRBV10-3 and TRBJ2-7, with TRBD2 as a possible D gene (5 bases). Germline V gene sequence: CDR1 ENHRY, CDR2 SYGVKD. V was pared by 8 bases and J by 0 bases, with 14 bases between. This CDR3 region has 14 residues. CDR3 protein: CAISPASPSYEQYF. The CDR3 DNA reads TGTGCCATCTCTCCGGCTAGCCCCTCCTACGAGCAGTACTTC.

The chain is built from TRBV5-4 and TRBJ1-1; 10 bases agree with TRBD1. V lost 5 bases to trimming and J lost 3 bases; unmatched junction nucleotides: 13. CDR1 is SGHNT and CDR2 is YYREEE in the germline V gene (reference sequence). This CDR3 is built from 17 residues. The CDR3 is CASSFTTGGWWDTEAFF. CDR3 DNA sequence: TGTGCCAGCAGTTTTACGACAGGGGGCTGGTGGGACACTGAAGCTTTCTTT.

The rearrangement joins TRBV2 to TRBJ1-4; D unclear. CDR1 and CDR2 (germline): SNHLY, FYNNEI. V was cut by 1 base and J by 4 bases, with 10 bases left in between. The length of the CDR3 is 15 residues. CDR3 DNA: TGTGCCAGCAGTGAAGGGTTTTCGGGTAATGAAAAACTGTTTTTT. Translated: CASSEGFSGNEKLFF.

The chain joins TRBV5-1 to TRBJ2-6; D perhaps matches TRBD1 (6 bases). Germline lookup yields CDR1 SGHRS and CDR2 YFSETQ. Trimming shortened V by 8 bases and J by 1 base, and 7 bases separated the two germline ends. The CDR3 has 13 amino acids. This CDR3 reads CASQGSGANVLTF. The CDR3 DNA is TGCGCCAGTCAGGGGTCTGGGGCCAACGTCCTGACTTTC.

DNA for the CDR3: TGTGCCAGCAAACAGGGTAGGGAAGAGACCCAGTACTTC. Translated, it gives CASKQGREETQYF. V gene TRBV6-5 combines with J gene TRBJ2-5; D perhaps matches TRBD1 (6 bases). Germline CDR1 MNHEY, CDR2 SVGAGI. The CDR3 has 13 amino acids. The V gene lost 7 bases and the J gene lost 3 bases, with 12 bases spanning the gap.

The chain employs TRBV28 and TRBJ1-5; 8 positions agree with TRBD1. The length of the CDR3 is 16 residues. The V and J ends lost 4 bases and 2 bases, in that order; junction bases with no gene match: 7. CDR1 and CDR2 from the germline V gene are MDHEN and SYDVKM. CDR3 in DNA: TGTGCCAGCAGTTGGCCAGGGGGCTATGGCAATCAGCCCCAGCATTTT. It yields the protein CASSWPGGYGNQPQHF.

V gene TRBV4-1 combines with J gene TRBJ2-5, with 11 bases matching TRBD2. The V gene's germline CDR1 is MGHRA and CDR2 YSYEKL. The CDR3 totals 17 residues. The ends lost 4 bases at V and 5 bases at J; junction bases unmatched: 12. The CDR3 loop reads CASSRIQTSGALETQYF. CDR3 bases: TGCGCCAGCAGCCGAATCCAGACTAGCGGGGCCCTGGAGACCCAGTACTTC.

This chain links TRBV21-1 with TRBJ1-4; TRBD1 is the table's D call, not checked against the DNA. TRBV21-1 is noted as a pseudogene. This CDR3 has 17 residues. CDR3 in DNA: TGTGCCAGCAGCTCCCTGCGCGGCGGGACAGGGGGGGAAAAACTGTTTTTT. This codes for CASSSLRGGTGGEKLFF.